The 23 T cell receptor beta chains reported below all come from one sample, sequenced in a study of Ad26.COV2.S vaccination and SARS-CoV-2 variants. Generated by immunoSEQ multiplex PCR, the TCRdb table keeps only in-frame clones and is missing some. The sample holds 350,000 to 500,000 clones, roughly 91% seen once. Specified treatment: around 19 received Ad26.COV2.S at low or high dose, single or two shots; several received placebo; per-sample allocation not given. Sampling took place 63 days after the first vaccine or placebo injection. The material sequenced was peripheral blood, taken in a trial of Ad26.COV2.S vaccine versus placebo. These receptors all come from a person between 18 and 59 years old who received the Ad26.COV2.S COVID-19 vaccine or a placebo.

This chain links TRBV28 with TRBJ1-6; D not certain. The germline V gene has CDR1 MDHEN and CDR2 SYDVKM. This CDR3 has 15 amino acids. Trimming left V 5 bases short and J 9 bases short, with 17 bases between. CDR3 loop: CASSTQWGEASPLHF. In DNA form, the CDR3 reads TGTGCCAGCAGTACCCAGTGGGGAGAGGCTTCACCCCTCCACTTT.

The rearrangement links TRBV10-3 to TRBJ2-5, with TRBD1 matching 11 bases. J was trimmed by 5 bases and V by 2 bases; bases with no gene match: 4. This CDR3 has 15 amino acids. Germline CDR1 reads ENHRY; CDR2 reads SYGVKD. For the CDR3, the DNA is TGTGCCATCAGTGAGGGACAGGGGGCGCGGGAGACCCAGTACTTC. Its protein product is CAISEGQGARETQYF.

The gene calls are TRBV28 and TRBJ2-3, with 9 nucleotides matching TRBD2. The CDR3 length is 14 residues. Germline V CDR1 and CDR2: MDHEN, SYDVKM. The CDR3 DNA reads TGTGCTACAGCCGTTAGCGGGAGTCCAGATACGCAGTATTTT. Amino acids: CATAVSGSPDTQYF.

This clone came up a few times. The chain links TRBV5-1 to TRBJ2-7, with 7 bases matching TRBD1. The junction had 4 bases not matched to a gene; V was cut back by 2 bases and J by 2 bases. The CDR3 consists of 14 residues. CDR1 is SGHRS and CDR2 is YFSETQ in the germline V gene. The CDR3 spells CASSLRTGPYEQYF. The CDR3 DNA reads TGCGCCAGCAGCTTAAGGACAGGCCCCTACGAGCAGTACTTC. The entire variable domain, with the rest obtained from reference TRBV5-1 and TRBJ2-7, is as follows: KAGVTQTPRYLIKTRGQQVTLSCSPISGHRSVSWYQQTPGQGLQFLFEYFSETQRNKGNFPGRFSGRQFSNSRSEMNVSTLELGDSALYLCASSLRTGPYEQYFGPGTRLTVT.

The chain employs TRBV5-5 and TRBJ2-7; D uncertain. CDR1 is SGHKS, CDR2 YYEKEE, per germline (reference sequence). There are 10 residues in the CDR3. Trimming cost V 7 bases and J 5 bases, with 7 bases left between them. In DNA form, the CDR3 reads TGTGCCAGCGGCTACAACGAGCAGTACTTC. Its protein is CASGYNEQYF.

The gene calls are TRBV7-3 and TRBJ2-5; 9 positions agree with TRBD1. The trim removed 5 bases at V and 1 base at J, leaving 8 bases unmatched. The CDR3 extends over 16 amino acids. Germline CDR1 SGHTA, CDR2 FQGTGA. DNA of the CDR3: TGTGCCAGCAGCCTAAACAGGGGGCGCAGCCAAGAGACCCAGTACTTC. It codes for CASSLNRGRSQETQYF. Filled out from reference TRBV7-3 and TRBJ2-5, the complete variable domain reads GAGVSQTPSNKVTEKGKYVELRCDPISGHTALYWYRQSLGQGPEFLIYFQGTGAADDSGLPNDRFFAVRPEGSVSTLKIQRTERGDSAVYLCASSLNRGRSQETQYFGPGTRLLVL.

The gene calls are TRBV12-3 or TRBV12-4 and TRBJ2-5; 9 positions agree with TRBD2. The ends lost 9 bases at V and 5 bases at J; junction bases unmatched: 7. This CDR3 has 13 amino acids. CDR3 in DNA: TGTGCCAGTGGGGGGACTAGCCCGGAGACCCAGTACTTC. Protein: CASGGTSPETQYF.

For this clone: Other DNA sequences in the sample encode the same CDR3. The chain joins TRBV5-1 to TRBJ2-3; the match to TRBD2 covers 8 bases. Germline V gene lookup returns CDR1 SGHRS and CDR2 YFSETQ. Losses at the gene ends were 0 bases for V and 2 bases for J; bases not matched to a gene: 2. There are 15 residues in the CDR3. The CDR3: CASSLAGGPTDTQYF. CDR3 nucleotide sequence: TGCGCCAGCAGCTTGGCGGGAGGGCCCACAGATACGCAGTATTTT.

The chain links TRBV18 to TRBJ2-2, with a possible D match to TRBD1 (6 bases). Germline lookup yields CDR1 KGHSH and CDR2 LQKENI. V was clipped by 5 bases and J by 7 bases, with 11 bases between them. The CDR3 contains 13 residues. CDR3 in DNA: TGTGCCAGCTCATACCGGGACATCGGGGAGCTGTTTTTT. Translating gives CASSYRDIGELFF.

The chain carries TRBV28 and TRBJ2-1; 7 bases map to TRBD2. This CDR3 has 14 residues. Germline V CDR1 and CDR2: MDHEN, SYDVKM. The J segment lost 3 bases and the V segment lost 5 bases, leaving 4 bases of the junction unmatched. The CDR3 DNA follows: TGTGCCAGCAGTCCTAGCGGAATCTACAATGAGCAGTTCTTC. Amino acid sequence: CASSPSGIYNEQFF.

CDR3 DNA: TGTGCCAGCAGCTTATACGTGGGTGAAAAACTGTTTTTT. Its protein product is CASSLYVGEKLFF. The chain carries TRBV7-9 and TRBJ1-4; unclear D gene. From germline, CDR1 is SEHNR and CDR2 FQNEAQ (reference sequence). Trimming pared 2 bases from V and 7 bases from J, leaving 8 bases between. CDR3 size: 13 residues.

The chain employs TRBV20-1 and TRBJ1-1; D is uncertain. Trimming took off 8 bases at V and 7 bases at J, with 14 bases between the two ends. CDR1 is DFQATT and CDR2 is SNEGSKA in the germline V gene (reference sequence). The CDR3 totals 11 residues. CDR3 sequence: CSTPGYSEAFF. The CDR3 region has the DNA TGCAGTACCCCGGGGTACAGTGAAGCTTTCTTT.

In regard to this clone: At one end, the junction sequence differs from germline, possibly due to a read error. This chain links TRBV4-3 with TRBJ2-1; D is ambiguous. Germline V gene sequence: CDR1 LGHNA, CDR2 YSLEER. The CDR3 has 13 residues. CDR3 bases: TGCACCAGCAGCCAAGACGTAGGTAATGAGCAGTTCTTC. Its translation is CTSSQDVGNEQFF.

This rearrangement joins TRBV19 to TRBJ2-1, with 7 nucleotides matching TRBD2. Germline V lookup: CDR1 LNHDA, CDR2 SQIVND (reference sequence). This CDR3 region has 15 residues. J was trimmed by 0 bases and V by 6 bases; bases with no gene match: 5. The DNA of the CDR3 is TGTGCCAGTAGCCAGGGAGGGAGCTCCTACAATGAGCAGTTCTTC. Its translation is CASSQGGSSYNEQFF.

On this clone: The same CDR3 also results from other DNA sequences found in this sample. This rearrangement joins TRBV6-5 to TRBJ2-1; TRBD2 matches 13 bases. V gave up 6 bases and J gave up 5 bases; unmatched junction bases: 4. This CDR3 spans 15 amino acids. Germline values: CDR1 MNHEY, CDR2 SVGAGI. As DNA, the CDR3 is TGTGCCAGCAGGGCGGGACTAGCGGGGAACAATGAGCAGTTCTTC. Protein: CASRAGLAGNNEQFF.

The chain couples TRBV21-1 to TRBJ2-6; the table calls TRBD1, which could not be checked here. TRBV21-1 is designated a pseudogene. CDR3 length: 18 amino acids. The CDR3 coding sequence is TGTGCCAGCAGCAAAGGGACAGAAGTTCTCTCTGGGGCCAACGTCCTGACTTTC. Encoded protein: CASSKGTEVLSGANVLTF.

The rearrangement joins TRBV2 to TRBJ2-7; TRBD1 matches at 8 bases. Unmatched junction bases numbered 9, after V lost 4 bases and J lost 4 bases. Germline loops: CDR1 SNHLY, CDR2 FYNNEI. The CDR3 length is 15 residues. The CDR3 nucleotides read TGTGCCAGCAGTGCCACCCTGGGACAGGCGTACGAGCAGTACTTC. It is translated as CASSATLGQAYEQYF.

The V and J genes are TRBV28 and TRBJ2-5, with 8 bases matching TRBD1. This CDR3 is 15 amino acids long. Germline V gives CDR1 MDHEN, CDR2 SYDVKM. The J segment lost 1 base and the V segment lost 5 bases, leaving 6 bases of the junction unmatched. This CDR3 reads CASSPPDRVQETQYF. CDR3 sequence (DNA): TGTGCCAGCAGTCCCCCGGACAGGGTCCAAGAGACCCAGTACTTC. The variable domain in full, completed from reference TRBV28 and TRBJ2-5, reads DVKVTQSSRYLVKRTGEKVFLECVQDMDHENMFWYRQDPGLGLRLIYFSYDVKMKEKGDIPEGYSVSREKKERFSLILESASTNQTSMYLCASSPPDRVQETQYFGPGTRLLVL.

The chain combines TRBV11-2 with TRBJ1-5; D possibly corresponds to TRBD1 (5 bases). The CDR3 loop spans 16 amino acids. V was shortened by 0 bases and J by 0 bases, with 9 bases between the two germline ends. The germline V gene has CDR1 SGHAT and CDR2 FQNNGV. Here the CDR3 reads CASSLDRGYSNQPQHF. CDR3 coding DNA: TGTGCCAGCAGCTTAGATCGGGGCTATAGCAATCAGCCCCAGCATTTT.

The sample holds a few counts of this clone. J is TRBJ1-5 and V is TRBV6-4; TRBD1 matches at 10 bases. From germline, CDR1 is MRHNA and CDR2 SNTAGT. This CDR3 has 15 residues. V shed 4 bases and J 4 bases; nucleotides not matched to a gene: 4. CDR3 region: CASSVGTGDNQPQHF. The CDR3 nucleotides read TGTGCCAGCAGTGTGGGGACAGGGGATAATCAGCCCCAGCATTTT.

The CDR3 DNA reads as TGTGCCAGCAGCTTATCAGGCGAGACCGGGGAGCTGTTTTTT. Protein product: CASSLSGETGELFF. The chain has TRBV7-9 and TRBJ2-2; D remains ambiguous. The CDR3 sequence is 14 residues long. V gave up 2 bases and J gave up 5 bases, with 9 bases separating them. In germline, CDR1 is SEHNR, CDR2 FQNEAQ (reference sequence).

In this sample, this clone turned up a few times. V usage is TRBV27 and J usage is TRBJ2-3; 10 nucleotides align to TRBD1. V lost 2 bases and J lost 4; bases outside the gene matches: 6. Germline CDR1 reads MNHEY; CDR2 reads SMNVEV (reference sequence). The CDR3 has 16 residues. In DNA, the CDR3 is TGTGCCAGCAGTTTAGGTTGGGGACAGGGGTCAGATACGCAGTATTTT. Residues: CASSLGWGQGSDTQYF.

The chain recombines TRBV7-7 with TRBJ2-1; TRBD2 matches at 7 bases. This CDR3 contains 15 residues. The germline V gene encodes CDR1 SSHAT and CDR2 FNYEAQ (reference sequence). After removal of 0 bases from V and 7 bases from J, the junction contained 6 bases not matched to a gene. The CDR3 region has the DNA TGTGCCAGCAGCTTAGCGGGAGGGCCGGGAAATGAGCAGTTCTTC. Its translation: CASSLAGGPGNEQFF.